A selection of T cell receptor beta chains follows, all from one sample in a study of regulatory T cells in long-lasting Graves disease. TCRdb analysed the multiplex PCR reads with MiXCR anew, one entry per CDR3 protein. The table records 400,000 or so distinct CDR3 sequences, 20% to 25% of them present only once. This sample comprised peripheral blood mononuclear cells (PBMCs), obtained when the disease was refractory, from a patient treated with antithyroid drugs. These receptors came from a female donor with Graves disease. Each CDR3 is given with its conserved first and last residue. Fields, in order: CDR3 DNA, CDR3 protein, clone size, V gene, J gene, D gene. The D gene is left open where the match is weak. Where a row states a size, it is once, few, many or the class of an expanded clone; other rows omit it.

cdr3_nt: TGTGCCAGCAGCCACGGACCTACCGGGGAGCTGTTTTTT
cdr3_aa: CASSHGPTGELFF
clone_size: few
v_call: TRBV7-3
j_call: TRBJ2-2
d_call: NA

cdr3_nt: TGCAGCGCCCGCAGGGTTGGAGGAAACACCATATATTTT
cdr3_aa: CSARRVGGNTIYF
clone_size: NA
v_call: TRBV20-1
j_call: TRBJ1-3
d_call: NA

cdr3_nt: TGTGCCAGCAGTACAGTTGGGGGGCCCCAGCATTTT
cdr3_aa: CASSTVGGPQHF
clone_size: many
v_call: TRBV2
j_call: TRBJ1-5
d_call: NA

cdr3_nt: TGTGCCAGCAGCTTGCCCCCGGGACAGGGTATCGAGACCCAGTACTTC
cdr3_aa: CASSLPPGQGIETQYF
clone_size: NA
v_call: TRBV5-4
j_call: TRBJ2-5
d_call: TRBD1

cdr3_nt: TGCAGTGCTAGAGAACCAGGGAACTACGGGGAGCTGTTTTTT
cdr3_aa: CSAREPGNYGELFF
clone_size: NA
v_call: TRBV20-1
j_call: TRBJ2-2
d_call: NA

cdr3_nt: TGTGCCAGCAGCGAACACCGGGACAGACCAGAGACCCAGTACTTC
cdr3_aa: CASSEHRDRPETQYF
clone_size: many
v_call: TRBV7-8
j_call: TRBJ2-5
d_call: TRBD1

cdr3_nt: TGTGCCAGCAGCCAAGGGACAGGGGGCATCGGCTATGGCTACACCTTC
cdr3_aa: CASSQGTGGIGYGYTF
clone_size: many
v_call: TRBV27
j_call: TRBJ1-2
d_call: TRBD1

cdr3_nt: TGCGCCAGCAGCCAAGGTCGGGGACAGGAGTTT
cdr3_aa: CASSQGRGQEF
clone_size: NA
v_call: TRBV4-3
j_call: TRBJ1-1
d_call: TRBD1

cdr3_nt: TGTGCCAGCAGCTTAGACGTGGCCTACGAGCAGTACTTC
cdr3_aa: CASSLDVAYEQYF
clone_size: many
v_call: TRBV7-8
j_call: TRBJ2-7
d_call: NA

cdr3_nt: TGTGCCAGCAGCCCGACGACGGACTCTTACGAGCAGTACTTC
cdr3_aa: CASSPTTDSYEQYF
clone_size: few
v_call: TRBV4-2
j_call: TRBJ2-7
d_call: NA

cdr3_nt: TGCAGTGCTGTGGATATACAGGGTATCACTGAAGCTTTCTTT
cdr3_aa: CSAVDIQGITEAFF
clone_size: few
v_call: TRBV20-1
j_call: TRBJ1-1
d_call: NA

cdr3_nt: TGTGCCAGCAGTGAATGGGGACAGGGAACCTTGGATCAGCCCCAGCATTTT
cdr3_aa: CASSEWGQGTLDQPQHF
clone_size: many
v_call: TRBV2
j_call: TRBJ1-5
d_call: TRBD1

cdr3_nt: TGTGCCAGCAGCCCGACGGCCCGCCATTACACCGGGGAGCTGTTTTTT
cdr3_aa: CASSPTARHYTGELFF
clone_size: NA
v_call: TRBV11-2
j_call: TRBJ2-2
d_call: NA

cdr3_nt: TGTGCCAGCAGCTGGACTAGCGGGAAATACGAGCAGTACTTC
cdr3_aa: CASSWTSGKYEQYF
clone_size: NA
v_call: TRBV7-9
j_call: TRBJ2-7
d_call: TRBD2

cdr3_nt: TGTGCCAGCAGCCAACCTACCCGTGGCGGAAGTTCACCCCTCCACTTT
cdr3_aa: CASSQPTRGGSSPLHF
clone_size: NA
v_call: TRBV14
j_call: TRBJ1-6
d_call: NA

cdr3_nt: TGTGCCAGCAGCTTAGAGGGGCCGGCAGGGTACAACTATGGCTACACCTTC
cdr3_aa: CASSLEGPAGYNYGYTF
clone_size: NA
v_call: TRBV7-2
j_call: TRBJ1-2
d_call: NA

cdr3_nt: TGTGCCAGCAGCTTGGCAGGGGAAGGAGAGCAGTACTTC
cdr3_aa: CASSLAGEGEQYF
clone_size: many
v_call: TRBV7-9
j_call: TRBJ2-7
d_call: NA

cdr3_nt: TGTGCCATCAGTGAGTCAGGGGTGCAGTACTTC
cdr3_aa: CAISESGVQYF
clone_size: once
v_call: TRBV10-3
j_call: TRBJ2-7
d_call: NA

cdr3_nt: TGCGCCAGCAGCTTGATCGGACTAGCGGGGAGGAGCGAGCAGTACTTC
cdr3_aa: CASSLIGLAGRSEQYF
clone_size: NA
v_call: TRBV5-1
j_call: TRBJ2-7
d_call: TRBD2

cdr3_nt: TGTGCCAGCAGTTCCGGGACTAGCGGGAGCAATGAGCAGTTCTTC
cdr3_aa: CASSSGTSGSNEQFF
clone_size: many
v_call: TRBV6-2/TRBV6-3
j_call: TRBJ2-1
d_call: TRBD2

cdr3_nt: TGTGCCAGCAGCCAAGGACGGACCTATGGCTACACCTTC
cdr3_aa: CASSQGRTYGYTF
clone_size: few
v_call: TRBV14
j_call: TRBJ1-2
d_call: NA

cdr3_nt: TGTGCCAGCAGTTTAGGACATCAGAACACTGAAGCTTTCTTT
cdr3_aa: CASSLGHQNTEAFF
clone_size: many
v_call: TRBV12-3/TRBV12-4
j_call: TRBJ1-1
d_call: NA

cdr3_nt: TGTGCCGGGACCCGGGGCCGGGGGACTGAAGCTTTCTTT
cdr3_aa: CAGTRGRGTEAFF
clone_size: many
v_call: TRBV2
j_call: TRBJ1-1
d_call: NA

cdr3_nt: TGTGCCAGCAGCTTAGATTCGCGGAGCACAGATACGCAGTATTTT
cdr3_aa: CASSLDSRSTDTQYF
clone_size: NA
v_call: TRBV7-6
j_call: TRBJ2-3
d_call: NA

cdr3_nt: TGTGCCAGCAGCCTCGGGACAGAGGAGACCCAGTACTTC
cdr3_aa: CASSLGTEETQYF
clone_size: many
v_call: TRBV11-2
j_call: TRBJ2-5
d_call: TRBD1

cdr3_nt: TGCGCCAGCAGGCGACAGGGGGAGAACACTGAAGCTTTCTTT
cdr3_aa: CASRRQGENTEAFF
clone_size: NA
v_call: TRBV5-1
j_call: TRBJ1-1
d_call: TRBD1

cdr3_nt: TGTGCCAGCAGCGACACCTACTTCAATCAGCCCCAGCATTTT
cdr3_aa: CASSDTYFNQPQHF
clone_size: few
v_call: TRBV6-1
j_call: TRBJ1-5
d_call: NA

cdr3_nt: TGTGCCAGCAGCTGGGGACAGAAGGCCTACGAGCAGTACTTC
cdr3_aa: CASSWGQKAYEQYF
clone_size: NA
v_call: TRBV13
j_call: TRBJ2-7
d_call: TRBD1

cdr3_nt: TGTGCCAGCAGCTCCACGACTAGCGGCGAGCAGTACTTC
cdr3_aa: CASSSTTSGEQYF
clone_size: many
v_call: TRBV7-8
j_call: TRBJ2-7
d_call: TRBD2

cdr3_nt: TGTGCCAGCAGTTACCCGACAGGGATCGGAGGCTACACCTTC
cdr3_aa: CASSYPTGIGGYTF
clone_size: few
v_call: TRBV6-2/TRBV6-3
j_call: TRBJ1-2
d_call: TRBD1

cdr3_nt: TGTGCCAGCAGTGTTCAGGGGGCGCGGAACACTGAAGCTTTCTTT
cdr3_aa: CASSVQGARNTEAFF
clone_size: many
v_call: TRBV2
j_call: TRBJ1-1
d_call: TRBD1

cdr3_nt: TGTGCCAGCAGCTTGAGCGACGCTGAAGCTTTCTTT
cdr3_aa: CASSLSDAEAFF
clone_size: few
v_call: TRBV5-6
j_call: TRBJ1-1
d_call: NA

cdr3_nt: TGTGCCAGCAGGGATGACAGGGGTACCACTGAAGCTTTCTTT
cdr3_aa: CASRDDRGTTEAFF
clone_size: NA
v_call: TRBV2
j_call: TRBJ1-1
d_call: TRBD1

cdr3_nt: TGTGCCAGCAGCCAAGTCGTTGGGAATGAGCAGTTCTTC
cdr3_aa: CASSQVVGNEQFF
clone_size: NA
v_call: TRBV3-1
j_call: TRBJ2-1
d_call: NA

cdr3_nt: TGCGCCAGCAGCTTGGGAGTAGGCGGCCAGTATTCCGGGGAGCTGTTTTTT
cdr3_aa: CASSLGVGGQYSGELFF
clone_size: few
v_call: TRBV5-1
j_call: TRBJ2-2
d_call: NA

cdr3_nt: TGTGCCAGCAGCGGAGGGACAGCTTATGGCTACACCTTC
cdr3_aa: CASSGGTAYGYTF
clone_size: many
v_call: TRBV5-1
j_call: TRBJ1-2
d_call: TRBD1

cdr3_nt: TGCGCCAGCAGCATACGACAGGGTTCTGGGGCCAACGTCCTGACTTTC
cdr3_aa: CASSIRQGSGANVLTF
clone_size: many
v_call: TRBV12-3/TRBV12-4
j_call: TRBJ2-6
d_call: TRBD1

cdr3_nt: TGTGCCAGCAGTTTCGGGGACAGGGGAGGCTATGGCTACACCTTC
cdr3_aa: CASSFGDRGGYGYTF
clone_size: NA
v_call: TRBV28
j_call: TRBJ1-2
d_call: TRBD1

cdr3_nt: TGCAGTGCTAGTAGGACTAGCGGGGTCTCCTACGAGCAGTACTTC
cdr3_aa: CSASRTSGVSYEQYF
clone_size: many
v_call: TRBV20-1
j_call: TRBJ2-7
d_call: TRBD2

cdr3_nt: TGTGCCAGCAGCATAGAAAGGCACTACGAGCAGTACTTC
cdr3_aa: CASSIERHYEQYF
clone_size: NA
v_call: TRBV12-3/TRBV12-4
j_call: TRBJ2-7
d_call: NA

cdr3_nt: TGTGCCAGCAGGGGGACTAGCGGTTCCTACGAGCAGTACTTC
cdr3_aa: CASRGTSGSYEQYF
clone_size: many
v_call: TRBV10-2
j_call: TRBJ2-7
d_call: TRBD2

cdr3_nt: TGTGCCAGCTCACTCGGGACTAGCGGGAGTCTTACCGAGCAGTACTTC
cdr3_aa: CASSLGTSGSLTEQYF
clone_size: NA
v_call: TRBV18
j_call: TRBJ2-7
d_call: TRBD2

cdr3_nt: TGCGCCAGCAGCCTAGACGACAGGGCGGCAGAGACCCAGTACTTC
cdr3_aa: CASSLDDRAAETQYF
clone_size: NA
v_call: TRBV4-1
j_call: TRBJ2-5
d_call: TRBD1

cdr3_nt: TGTGCCAGCAGCTTAGGGCGCGGGGCATCGGGATCACCCCTCCACTTT
cdr3_aa: CASSLGRGASGSPLHF
clone_size: many
v_call: TRBV2
j_call: TRBJ1-6
d_call: NA

cdr3_nt: TGTGCCAGCAGGGACAACGGGGGGAACACTGAAGCTTTCTTT
cdr3_aa: CASRDNGGNTEAFF
clone_size: few
v_call: TRBV6-1
j_call: TRBJ1-1
d_call: NA

cdr3_nt: TGTGCCAGTGCTCGGGCGGACAGGGCTAACTATGGCTACACCTTC
cdr3_aa: CASARADRANYGYTF
clone_size: few
v_call: TRBV3-1
j_call: TRBJ1-2
d_call: TRBD1

cdr3_nt: TGTGCCAGCAGTGAAGACAGACAAGAGACCCAGTACTTC
cdr3_aa: CASSEDRQETQYF
clone_size: many
v_call: TRBV2
j_call: TRBJ2-5
d_call: NA

cdr3_nt: TGTGCCAGCAATAGCGCAGCCGAAGCTTTCTTT
cdr3_aa: CASNSAAEAFF
clone_size: NA
v_call: TRBV6-2/TRBV6-3
j_call: TRBJ1-1
d_call: NA

cdr3_nt: TGTGCCAGCAGTGTCAAAGCGGTCTCCTACGAGCAGTACTTC
cdr3_aa: CASSVKAVSYEQYF
clone_size: many
v_call: TRBV2
j_call: TRBJ2-7
d_call: NA

cdr3_nt: TGCAGCGGTGGCCCAGGGGTATATGGCTACACCTTC
cdr3_aa: CSGGPGVYGYTF
clone_size: NA
v_call: TRBV29-1
j_call: TRBJ1-2
d_call: NA

cdr3_nt: TGTGCCTGGAGTGTAGGTCGGCACACAGATACGCAGTATTTT
cdr3_aa: CAWSVGRHTDTQYF
clone_size: NA
v_call: TRBV30
j_call: TRBJ2-3
d_call: NA

cdr3_nt: TGTGCCAGCAGTCTCACCGGGACAGGGGACACCGGGGAGCTGTTTTTT
cdr3_aa: CASSLTGTGDTGELFF
clone_size: few
v_call: TRBV6-2/TRBV6-3
j_call: TRBJ2-2
d_call: TRBD1

cdr3_nt: TGCGCCAGCAGCTTGAGTGGCGGGAGGGCCAAGGCGGATGAGCAGTTCTTC
cdr3_aa: CASSLSGGRAKADEQFF
clone_size: NA
v_call: TRBV5-1
j_call: TRBJ2-1
d_call: TRBD2

cdr3_nt: TGTGCCAGCAGTTTGTCCTCCAACCAAGAGACCCAGTACTTC
cdr3_aa: CASSLSSNQETQYF
clone_size: many
v_call: TRBV27
j_call: TRBJ2-5
d_call: NA

cdr3_nt: TGTGCCAGCAGGATAGATCTACCTAGCACAGATACGCAGTATTTT
cdr3_aa: CASRIDLPSTDTQYF
clone_size: NA
v_call: TRBV6-2/TRBV6-3
j_call: TRBJ2-3
d_call: NA